Below are 32 T cell receptor beta chains sequenced from a single sample in a study of T cell repertoires in cytomegalovirus infection. TCRdb reanalysed the reads using MiXCR and keeps one entry per CDR3 protein. The sample comprises approximately 750,000 distinct CDR3 sequences, roughly 35% of which are singletons, and under 3% rests with the top ten. Sequencing was performed on PBMCs. The receptors come from a human donor in good health (CMV status not recorded). Some clones in this sample may be carry-over from other donors' samples.

V and J are TRBV3-1 and TRBJ1-4; D remains unclear. Germline V CDR1 and CDR2: LGHDT, YNNKEL (reference sequence). CDR3 length: 12 residues. V dropped 2 bases and J dropped 11 bases, with 9 bases sitting between them. CDR3 loop: CASSQSLGKLFF. The CDR3 DNA reads as TGTGCCAGCAGCCAATCCTTGGGGAAACTGTTTTTT.

The rearrangement uses TRBV6-5 and TRBJ2-1; 9 bases are shared with TRBD1. Per germline, CDR1 MNHEY and CDR2 SVGAGI. The CDR3 covers 15 residues. J lost 5 bases, V lost 2 bases, and 4 bases had no gene match. The CDR3 nucleotides are TGTGCCAGCAGTTACGACAGGGGGTGGAACAATGAGCAGTTCTTC. This gives the protein CASSYDRGWNNEQFF.

J is TRBJ1-3 and V is TRBV12-3 or TRBV12-4; D unclear. The CDR3 sequence is 14 residues long. V lost 3 bases and J lost 2, with 8 bases in between. Written as DNA, the CDR3 is TGTGCCAGCAGTTTTGGGCGGGCTGGAAACACCATATATTTT. Residues: CASSFGRAGNTIYF.

The chain has TRBV28 and TRBJ2-7; perhaps TRBD2 as D (6 bases). Trimming cost V 2 bases and J 12 bases, with 14 bases left between them. The CDR3 is 12 residues long. Germline V CDR1 and CDR2: MDHEN, SYDVKM. The CDR3 nucleotides are TGTGCCAGCAGTTTAGTAGGAGGGGCACTGTACTTC. This gives the protein CASSLVGGALYF.

Concerning this clonotype itself: Mismatch with germline at one junction end may stem from a read error. The rearrangement links TRBV7-8 to TRBJ2-3; 8 nucleotides agree with TRBD2. Germline loops: CDR1 SGHVS, CDR2 FQNEAQ. The CDR3 runs 16 residues. The chain's CDR3 is CASSLRPGGRGDKQYF. DNA for the CDR3: TGTGCCAGCAGCTTACGTCCGGGGGGGCGCGGAGATAAGCAGTATTTT.

The rearrangement joins TRBV28 to TRBJ2-5; no reliable D call. Trimming took off 8 bases at V and 2 bases at J, with 9 bases between the two ends. The CDR3 covers 12 residues. Germline V gives CDR1 MDHEN, CDR2 SYDVKM. The CDR3, as DNA: TGTGCCAGCTACCAGGAACAAGAGACCCAGTACTTC. Protein sequence: CASYQEQETQYF.

There are a few counts of this clonotype. This chain joins TRBV27 and TRBJ1-1; D is perhaps TRBD1 (5 bases). V was pared by 0 bases and J by 5 bases, with 13 bases between. Germline CDR1 and CDR2: MNHEY and SMNVEV (reference sequence). The CDR3 is 15 amino acids. The DNA for the CDR3 is TGTGCCAGCAGTTTATCGGGAGGGGACGGGACTGAAGCTTTCTTT. Amino acid sequence: CASSLSGGDGTEAFF.

This clonotype was observed a handful of times. The chain couples TRBV5-1 to TRBJ2-1, with D perhaps TRBD1 or TRBD2 (5 bases each). The germline V gene has CDR1 SGHRS and CDR2 YFSETQ. Trimming took 4 bases from V and 2 from J, leaving 13 bases between them. The CDR3 runs 15 residues. The CDR3 spells CASSRDLGPYNEQFF. CDR3 coding DNA: TGCGCCAGCAGCCGGGACCTTGGCCCCTACAATGAGCAGTTCTTC.

The table lists this clonotype with many counts. The chain is built from TRBV7-3 and TRBJ2-5; 11 bases agree with TRBD1. Germline CDR1 is SGHTA and CDR2 is FQGTGA. V shed 3 bases and J 4 bases; nucleotides not matched to a gene: 4. The CDR3 extends over 15 amino acids. The CDR3 bases are TGTGCCAGCAGCTTCGGGACAGGGGGTCGAGAGACCCAGTACTTC. It translates to CASSFGTGGRETQYF.

This clonotype was detected only a few times. The chain recombines TRBV20-1 with TRBJ2-1; 10 bases are a match to TRBD2. V lost 1 base, J lost 2 bases, and 2 bases stayed unmatched. The germline CDR1 and CDR2 sequences are DFQATT and SNEGSKA (reference sequence). This CDR3 is 15 amino acids long. CDR3 coding DNA: TGCAGTGCTAGAGTCACTAGCGGGACCTACAATGAGCAGTTCTTC. Its protein is CSARVTSGTYNEQFF.

This sequence joins TRBV7-8 and TRBJ2-1; TRBD2 is a possible D gene (6 bases). In germline, CDR1 is SGHVS, CDR2 FQNEAQ. The CDR3 is 14 amino acids. V was pared by 7 bases and J by 0 bases, with 10 bases between. The CDR3 nucleotides are TGTGCCAGCAACTGGGACTTCTCCTACAATGAGCAGTTCTTC. It specifies CASNWDFSYNEQFF.

The CDR3 sequence: CSATPSQETQYF. The CDR3 nucleotides are TGCAGTGCTACGCCTAGCCAAGAGACCCAGTACTTC. The chain links TRBV20-1 to TRBJ2-5, with D uncertain. CDR1 and CDR2 (germline): DFQATT, SNEGSKA (reference sequence). This CDR3 is built from 12 residues. V was shortened by 4 bases and J by 1 base, with 7 bases between the two germline ends.

V gene TRBV29-1 combines with J gene TRBJ1-4; D gene uncertain. The CDR3 sequence is 10 residues long. V was trimmed by 6 bases and J by 8 bases, leaving 7 bases between them. Germline lookup yields CDR1 SQVTM and CDR2 ANQGSEA. This CDR3 reads CSVRKEKLFF. In DNA, the CDR3 is TGCAGCGTCCGGAAAGAAAAACTGTTTTTT.

The chain couples TRBV11-2 to TRBJ2-1; perhaps TRBD1 as D (5 bases). The CDR3 length is 14 residues. The germline V gene has CDR1 SGHAT and CDR2 FQNNGV. V gave up 3 bases and J gave up 6 bases, with 12 bases separating them. The CDR3 reads CASSLGRWANEQFF. The CDR3 DNA reads TGTGCCAGCAGCTTGGGGCGGTGGGCCAATGAGCAGTTCTTC.

This clonotype was seen at least ten times. The chain combines TRBV7-9 with TRBJ2-6; D gene uncertain. V was cut by 3 bases and J by 0 bases, with 9 bases left in between. The CDR3 is made up of 16 amino acids. Germline assignment: CDR1 SEHNR and CDR2 FQNEAQ (reference sequence). This CDR3 is CASSFNDRSGANVLTF. The CDR3, as DNA: TGTGCCAGCAGCTTTAACGACCGCTCTGGGGCCAACGTCCTGACTTTC.

In this sample, this clonotype turned up a few times. The V and J genes are TRBV28 and TRBJ2-3; a weak D match, TRBD1 (6 bases). Looked up from germline, CDR1 is MDHEN and CDR2 is SYDVKM. The CDR3 loop spans 15 amino acids. Trimming removed 6 bases at V and 2 bases at J, with 15 bases between. The CDR3, as DNA: TGTGCCAGCAGCTATGTCAGGGGAAACACAGATACGCAGTATTTT. It encodes CASSYVRGNTDTQYF.

This clonotype was counted a few times. The chain employs TRBV28 and TRBJ1-4; D may be TRBD1 (5 bases). CDR1 is MDHEN and CDR2 is SYDVKM in the germline V gene. The CDR3 is made up of 15 amino acids. The ends were cut back, 5 bases at V and 4 bases at J, with 14 bases in the middle. The CDR3 is CASSPQGGFNEKLFF. DNA for the CDR3: TGTGCCAGCAGTCCCCAGGGCGGCTTTAATGAAAAACTGTTTTTT.

This clonotype was counted many times. The rearrangement links TRBV7-2 to TRBJ2-3, with D hard to call. The germline V gene has CDR1 SGHTA and CDR2 FQGNSA. V was trimmed by 1 base and J by 6 bases, leaving 8 bases between them. This CDR3 is 13 amino acids long. The CDR3 protein is CASSLETADTQYF. In DNA form, the CDR3 reads TGTGCCAGCAGCTTAGAGACTGCGGATACGCAGTATTTT.

This clonotype occurred a few times. The genes are TRBV12-3 or TRBV12-4 and TRBJ2-1; tentatively, D is TRBD1 or TRBD2 (7 bases each). Trimming took 5 bases from V and 10 from J, leaving 12 bases between them. The CDR3 has 12 residues. This chain's CDR3 is CASSPGGGEQFF. The DNA for the CDR3 is TGTGCCAGCAGTCCAGGGGGGGGCGAGCAGTTCTTC.

The genes are TRBV6-6 and TRBJ2-7; TRBD1 aligns across 7 bases. Germline V gene sequence: CDR1 MNHNY, CDR2 SVGAGI (reference sequence). The trim removed 7 bases at V and 2 bases at J, leaving 8 bases unmatched. The CDR3 has 14 amino acids. CDR3 coding DNA: TGTGCCAGCACCCCGGTGGGGACAGCCTACGAGCAGTACTTC. As protein: CASTPVGTAYEQYF.

The chain joins TRBV6-6 to TRBJ2-7; D not resolved. Trimming cost V 10 bases and J 0 bases, with 16 bases left between them. This CDR3 is built from 14 residues. In germline, CDR1 is MNHNY, CDR2 SVGAGI (reference sequence). CDR3: CATASRTVSYEQYF. In DNA form, the CDR3 reads TGTGCCACAGCGTCCCGGACCGTCTCCTACGAGCAGTACTTC.

As for this clonotype: A much larger clone is a single base away; this may be a read error. The V and J genes are TRBV7-2 and TRBJ2-3; 15 positions match TRBD2. The CDR3 contains 18 residues. Germline-derived CDR1 and CDR2 are SGHTA and FQGNSA. Trimming cost V 4 bases and J 2 bases; bases outside gene matches: 7. CDR3 sequence: CTSSWQGLAGGLTDTQYF. The DNA for the CDR3 is TGTACCAGCAGCTGGCAAGGACTAGCGGGGGGGCTCACAGATACGCAGTATTTT.

This rearrangement joins TRBV12-3 or TRBV12-4 to TRBJ1-4, with D maybe TRBD1 (5 bases). This CDR3 spans 13 amino acids. Trimming shortened V by 2 bases and J by 8 bases, and 9 bases separated the two germline ends. The CDR3 coding sequence is TGTGCCAGCAGTTTATGGGGCCAGGAAAAACTGTTTTTT. This encodes CASSLWGQEKLFF.

The rearrangement links TRBV6-5 to TRBJ1-2, with D unclear. The CDR3 extends over 13 amino acids. Deletions cut 5 bases from V and 3 bases from J, with 10 bases between. CDR1 and CDR2 (germline): MNHEY, SVGAGI. CDR3 loop: CASSPTDYYGYTF. Written as DNA, the CDR3 is TGTGCCAGCAGTCCTACAGACTACTATGGCTACACCTTC.

This clonotype was counted a few times. This sequence joins TRBV28 and TRBJ2-2; TRBD2 agrees at 7 bases. The CDR3 loop spans 17 amino acids. The J segment lost 4 bases and the V segment lost 2 bases, leaving 10 bases of the junction unmatched. CDR1 and CDR2 from the germline V gene are MDHEN and SYDVKM. The CDR3 here is CASSLMKASGLTGELFF. The CDR3 region has the DNA TGTGCCAGCAGTTTAATGAAGGCTAGCGGACTCACCGGGGAGCTGTTTTTT.

V and J are TRBV28 and TRBJ1-5, with D hard to call. Trimming stripped 8 bases from V and 5 bases from J, with 22 bases between. The CDR3 spans 16 residues. Germline loops: CDR1 MDHEN, CDR2 SYDVKM. The CDR3 DNA reads TGTGCCAGCCAACGCTTCCAACCCGGCCCTCATCAGCCCCAGCATTTT. This gives the protein CASQRFQPGPHQPQHF. Looking up the rest from reference TRBV28 and TRBJ1-5 gives the full variable domain: DVKVTQSSRYLVKRTGEKVFLECVQDMDHENMFWYRQDPGLGLRLIYFSYDVKMKEKGDIPEGYSVSREKKERFSLILESASTNQTSMYLCASQRFQPGPHQPQHFGDGTRLSIL.

This clonotype was observed a few times. J is TRBJ2-1 and V is TRBV4-1; perhaps TRBD1 as D (6 bases). This CDR3 comprises 15 residues. Trimming stripped 4 bases from V and 8 bases from J, with 18 bases between. From germline, CDR1 is MGHRA and CDR2 YSYEKL. CDR3 coding DNA: TGCGCCAGCAGCCCCGACGTTCCCAGGGGCGATGAGCAGTTCTTC. Translation: CASSPDVPRGDEQFF.

A word on this clonotype: Germline is not matched at one junction end, which may reflect a read error. This rearrangement joins TRBV15 to TRBJ1-1; TRBD1 matches at 10 bases. The CDR3 consists of 14 residues. The germline V gene encodes CDR1 LNHNV and CDR2 YYDKDF (reference sequence). Written as DNA, the CDR3 is TGTGCCACCAGCAAACGGGACAGGGGCTTTGAAGCTTACTTT. It specifies CATSKRDRGFEAYF.

This chain joins TRBV4-2 and TRBJ1-1; D is possibly TRBD1 (6 bases). Trimming removed 8 bases at V and 4 bases at J, with 17 bases between. Germline CDR1 LGHNA, CDR2 YNFKEQ. The CDR3 extends over 14 amino acids. The CDR3 here is CASGRQTGSTEAFF. The CDR3 DNA follows: TGTGCCAGCGGAAGACAGACAGGAAGCACTGAAGCTTTCTTT.

With regard to this clonotype: A much more abundant neighbour one base away suggests this may be a read error. This sequence joins TRBV7-8 and TRBJ1-5; D gene unclear. This CDR3 spans 13 amino acids. CDR1 is SGHVS and CDR2 is FQNEAQ in the germline V gene. Written as DNA, the CDR3 is TGTTCCAGCAGCTTTGGCCGTAATCAGCCCCAGCATTTT. Translation: CSSSFGRNQPQHF.

With regard to this clonotype: A clone one base away is much larger, so this may be a read error. This rearrangement joins TRBV12-3 or TRBV12-4 to TRBJ1-1, with a tentative D call TRBD1 (6 bases). The CDR3 consists of 15 residues. Trimming shortened V by 6 bases and J by 4 bases, and 18 bases separated the two germline ends. The CDR3 DNA reads as TGTGCCAGCAGGGACCACAGGGTAGGCCCCACTGAAGCTTTCTTT. Protein: CASRDHRVGPTEAFF.

V and J are TRBV4-1 and TRBJ2-2; TRBD1 matches 9 bases. The CDR3 extends over 12 amino acids. V shed 11 bases, J shed 4 bases, and the junction held 2 bases outside the gene matches. Per the germline V gene, CDR1 is MGHRA and CDR2 is YSYEKL. CDR3 nucleotides: TGCGCCGGACAGGGGCCCACCGGGGAGCTGTTTTTT. Its translation is CAGQGPTGELFF.